Below are 9 T cell receptor beta chains sequenced from a single sample in a study of T cell changes during pregnancy in multiple sclerosis. Produced via immunoSEQ multiplex PCR; TCRdb's table is partial and in-frame only. The sample has 50,000 to 65,000 clones, more than 75% seen once. Specimen: peripheral blood, collected in the second trimester of pregnancy. The origin of the receptors is a female donor with multiple sclerosis, enrolled in a pregnancy study.

Note on this clone: Other DNA sequences in this sample translate to the same CDR3. The chain joins TRBV5-1 to TRBJ2-5; D gene uncertain. Trimming removed 4 bases from V and 5 bases from J, with 6 bases in between. CDR3 length equals 11 residues. The germline V gene encodes CDR1 SGHRS and CDR2 YFSETQ. As DNA, the CDR3 is TGCGCCAGCAGCCTCCGGGAGACCCAGTACTTC. As protein: CASSLRETQYF.

The count of this clone is one. This CDR3 reads CASSDTGTGGELSTF. The CDR3 nucleotides are TGCGCCAGCAGTGATACGGGGACAGGGGGCGAATTGTCCACCTTC. The chain recombines TRBV10-2 with TRBJ1-2; 12 bases line up with TRBD1. CDR1 WSHSY and CDR2 SAAADI come from the germline V gene. The V gene end was trimmed by 3 bases and the J gene end by 13 bases; junction bases not matched to a gene: 12. CDR3 length equals 15 residues.

This sequence joins TRBV5-4 and TRBJ1-6; TRBD1 might be the D (5 bases). CDR1 SGHNT and CDR2 YYREEE come from the germline V gene (reference sequence). V lost 3 bases to trimming and J lost 5 bases, with 15 bases between them. CDR3 length: 16 residues. Here the CDR3 reads CASSSNPTANNSPLHF. In nucleotides, the CDR3 is TGTGCCAGCAGCTCTAACCCGACAGCCAATAATTCACCCCTCCACTTT.

This clone has just one count. The genes are TRBV19 and TRBJ1-5; D is unclear. Germline V gives CDR1 LNHDA, CDR2 SQIVND (reference sequence). The V gene lost 6 bases and the J gene lost 6 bases, with 15 bases spanning the gap. The CDR3 covers 14 residues. In nucleotides, the CDR3 is TGTGCCAGTAGGCGCGATGAGGTAGGTCAGCCCCAGCATTTT. This sequence encodes CASRRDEVGQPQHF.

This chain connects TRBV6-5 to TRBJ1-1; D may be TRBD1 (5 bases). Germline-derived CDR1 and CDR2 are MNHEY and SVGAGI. V lost 2 bases, J lost 2 bases, and 9 bases lay in between. The CDR3 length is 14 residues. The CDR3 region is CASSYLGLNTEAFF. The CDR3 region has the DNA TGTGCCAGCAGTTACCTGGGACTAAACACTGAAGCTTTCTTT.

V gene TRBV30 combines with J gene TRBJ2-7; the D gene is possibly TRBD2 (6 bases). Deletions cut 0 bases from V and 6 bases from J, with 12 bases between. Per the germline V gene, CDR1 is GTSNPN and CDR2 is SVGIG (reference sequence). This CDR3 comprises 13 residues. Written as DNA, the CDR3 is TGTGCCTGGAGTGTACTTCCCGGGGGCGAGCAGTACTTC. Translated, it gives CAWSVLPGGEQYF.

V and J are TRBV7-2 and TRBJ1-5; D unresolved. CDR3 length: 14 residues. Between the trimmed V and J ends, which lost 1 base and 7 bases, there was a span of 11 bases. The V gene's germline CDR1 is SGHTA and CDR2 FQGNSA. CDR3 DNA: TGTGCCAGCAGCTTAGTACCGATTGAGCAGCCCCAGCATTTT. Encoded protein: CASSLVPIEQPQHF.

The rearrangement uses TRBV5-1 and TRBJ2-5, with 14 bases that match TRBD2. Looked up from germline, CDR1 is SGHRS and CDR2 is YFSETQ. The CDR3 runs to 15 residues. V was clipped by 0 bases and J by 5 bases; unmatched bases: 0. Here the CDR3 reads CASSLGLAGGETQYF. The CDR3 bases are TGCGCCAGCAGCTTGGGACTAGCGGGGGGGGAGACCCAGTACTTC.

The chain uses TRBV5-1 and TRBJ2-6; TRBD1 agrees at 7 bases. Germline CDR1 is SGHRS and CDR2 is YFSETQ. J was trimmed by 2 bases and V by 0 bases; bases with no gene match: 8. This CDR3 region has 18 residues. CDR3 bases: TGCGCCAGCAGCTTGGAGGCAGGGGGAACTGCTGGGGCCAACGTCCTGACTTTC. This sequence encodes CASSLEAGGTAGANVLTF.